The rows below give T cell receptor gamma chains drawn from one sample of a study of Vδ1+ human thymocytes. TCRdb re-processed the multiplex PCR reads using CATT. The table records about 23,000 gamma-chain clones, about an eighth of them present only once. Input material: Vdelta1+ gamma-delta thymocytes from the thymus. The receptors come from a child less than two years old who had congenital heart surgery. The CDR3 runs from the conserved cysteine through the conserved F or W. Part of the rows lack a size; the others show once, few, many or a class for expanded clones.

TRGJP2 | NA | TRGV8 | CATWDPSHWIKTF | TGTGCCACCTGGGATCCTTCTCATTGGATCAAGACGTTT
TRGJ1/TRGJ2 | few | TRGV3 | CATWDSRRKKLF | TGTGCCACCTGGGACAGCCGAAGAAAGAAACTCTTT
TRGJ1/TRGJ2 | NA | TRGV8 | CATWIQTAKKLF | TGTGCCACCTGGATACAAACAGCAAAGAAACTCTTT
TRGJ1/TRGJ2 | few | TRGV4 | CATWVVKYKKLF | TGTGCCACCTGGGTGGTAAAATATAAGAAACTCTTT
TRGJ1/TRGJ2 | NA | TRGV2 | CATWDGPTETYYKKLF | TGCGCCACCTGGGACGGTCCAACAGAAACTTATTATAAGAAACTCTTT
TRGJP1 | NA | TRGV8 | CATWDTDTTGWFKIF | TGTGCCACCTGGGATACCGATACCACTGGTTGGTTCAAGATATTT
TRGJP2 | few | TRGV2 | CATRVSSDWIKTF | TGTGCCACGCGGGTAAGTAGTGATTGGATCAAGACGTTT
TRGJP2 | few | TRGV4 | CATWPSSDWIKTF | TGTGCCACCTGGCCCAGTAGTGATTGGATCAAGACGTTT
TRGJ1/TRGJ2 | few | TRGV9 | CALWEVPQVYYKKLF | TGTGCCTTGTGGGAGGTACCTCAAGTTTATTATAAGAAACTCTTT
TRGJ1/TRGJ2 | medium-sized | TRGV5 | CATWDNKKLF | TGTGCCACCTGGGACAATAAGAAACTCTTT
TRGJ1/TRGJ2 | NA | TRGV4 | CATSYYKKLF | TGTGCCACAAGTTATTATAAGAAACTCTTT
TRGJ1/TRGJ2 | medium-sized | TRGV4 | CATWDEYYKKLF | TGTGCCACCTGGGATGAGTATTATAAGAAACTCTTT
TRGJ1/TRGJ2 | NA | TRGV9 | CALWVPTPYYKKLF | TGTGCCTTGTGGGTGCCCACCCCTTATTATAAGAAACTCTTT
TRGJP2 | NA | TRGV9 | CAVWEGSPSWIKTF | TGTGCCGTGTGGGAGGGAAGCCCAAGTTGGATCAAGACGTTT
TRGJ1/TRGJ2 | NA | TRGV8 | CATWDRPSYYKKLF | TGTGCCACCTGGGATAGGCCTAGTTATTATAAGAAACTCTTT
TRGJ1/TRGJ2 | NA | TRGV9 | CALWAYKKLF | TGTGCCTTGTGGGCCTATAAGAAACTCTTT
TRGJP1 | few | TRGV8 | CATWDIATGWFKIF | TGTGCCACCTGGGATATCGCCACTGGTTGGTTCAAGATATTT
TRGJ1/TRGJ2 | few | TRGV4 | CATWDGPRGYKKLF | TGTGCCACCTGGGATGGGCCGAGGGGATATAAGAAACTCTTT
TRGJ1/TRGJ2 | NA | TRGV5 | CATWDSPSNYYKKLF | TGTGCCACCTGGGACAGCCCCTCTAATTATTATAAGAAACTCTTT
TRGJP2 | NA | TRGV4 | CATWNGTCSDWIKTF | TGTGCCACCTGGAATGGGACATGTAGTGATTGGATCAAGACGTTT
TRGJ1/TRGJ2 | few | TRGV2 | CATWDAVHKKLF | TGTGCCACCTGGGACGCCGTTCACAAGAAACTCTTT
TRGJ1/TRGJ2 | few | TRGV4 | CATWGPKKLF | TGTGCCACCTGGGGACCAAAGAAACTCTTT
TRGJP1 | NA | TRGV4 | CATWDGPSTGWFKIF | TGTGCCACCTGGGACGGGCCATCCACTGGTTGGTTCAAGATATTT
TRGJ1/TRGJ2 | few | TRGV5 | CATWDGPRGNYYKKLF | TGTGCCACCTGGGATGGACCTCGGGGGAATTATTATAAGAAACTCTTT
TRGJ1/TRGJ2 | NA | TRGV4 | CATWRTHGRANTRHYKKLF | TGTGCCACCTGGAGAACCCATGGGAGGGCCAATACCCGGCATTATAAGAAACTCTTT
TRGJ1/TRGJ2 | once | TRGV2 | CATWVPSGCYKKLF | TGTGCCACCTGGGTACCGTCCGGGTGTTATAAGAAACTCTTT
TRGJ1/TRGJ2 | NA | TRGV8 | CATWDLYYKKLF | TGTGCCACCTGGGACCTATATTATAAGAAACTCTTT
TRGJ1/TRGJ2 | few | TRGV4 | CATWDGITYYKKLF | TGTGCCACCTGGGATGGGATTACTTATTATAAGAAACTCTTT
TRGJ1/TRGJ2 | NA | TRGV4 | CATWDVNYKKLF | TGTGCCACCTGGGATGTCAATTATAAGAAACTCTTT
TRGJ1/TRGJ2 | NA | TRGV2 | CATWDGPGYKKLF | TGTGCCACCTGGGACGGGCCCGGATATAAGAAACTCTTT
TRGJ1/TRGJ2 | few | TRGV8 | CATWDSCYYKKLF | TGTGCCACCTGGGATAGTTGCTATTATAAGAAACTCTTT
TRGJ1/TRGJ2 | few | TRGV5 | CATWVSTGKLF | TGTGCCACCTGGGTCTCCACGGGGAAACTCTTT
TRGJP2 | NA | TRGV4 | CATWALPYSSDWIKTF | TGTGCCACCTGGGCCCTTCCTTATAGTAGTGATTGGATCAAGACGTTT
TRGJ1/TRGJ2 | NA | TRGV4 | CATWNRDYKKLF | TGTGCCACCTGGAATCGGGATTATAAGAAACTCTTT
TRGJ1/TRGJ2 | NA | TRGV4 | CATWKCLYKKLLF | TGTGCCACCTGGAAGTGCCTTTATAAGAAATTACTCTTT
TRGJP | few | TRGV9 | CALWEVPQELGKKIKVF | TGTGCCTTGTGGGAGGTGCCCCAAGAGTTGGGCAAAAAAATCAAGGTATTT
TRGJ1/TRGJ2 | few | TRGV8 | CATWDRPDQYYKKLF | TGTGCCACCTGGGATAGGCCGGATCAGTATTATAAGAAACTCTTT
TRGJ1/TRGJ2 | NA | TRGV8 | CATWDRLYYKKLF | TGTGCCACCTGGGACCGACTCTATTATAAGAAACTCTTT
TRGJ1/TRGJ2 | few | TRGV4 | CATWDGCYKKLF | TGTGCCACCTGGGATGGGTGTTATAAGAAACTCTTT
TRGJP1 | NA | TRGV4 | CATWDNDTGWFKIF | TGTGCCACCTGGGACAATGACACTGGTTGGTTCAAGATATTT
TRGJ1/TRGJ2 | NA | TRGV2 | CATSLAWTYYKKLF | TGTGCCACCTCCCTCGCCTGGACTTATTATAAGAAACTCTTT
TRGJ1/TRGJ2 | few | TRGV4 | CATWNAPDYKKLF | TGTGCCACCTGGAATGCCCCGGATTATAAGAAACTCTTT
TRGJP1 | NA | TRGV8 | CATWDRPGGTGWFKIF | TGTGCCACCTGGGATAGGCCTGGGGGCACTGGTTGGTTCAAGATATTT